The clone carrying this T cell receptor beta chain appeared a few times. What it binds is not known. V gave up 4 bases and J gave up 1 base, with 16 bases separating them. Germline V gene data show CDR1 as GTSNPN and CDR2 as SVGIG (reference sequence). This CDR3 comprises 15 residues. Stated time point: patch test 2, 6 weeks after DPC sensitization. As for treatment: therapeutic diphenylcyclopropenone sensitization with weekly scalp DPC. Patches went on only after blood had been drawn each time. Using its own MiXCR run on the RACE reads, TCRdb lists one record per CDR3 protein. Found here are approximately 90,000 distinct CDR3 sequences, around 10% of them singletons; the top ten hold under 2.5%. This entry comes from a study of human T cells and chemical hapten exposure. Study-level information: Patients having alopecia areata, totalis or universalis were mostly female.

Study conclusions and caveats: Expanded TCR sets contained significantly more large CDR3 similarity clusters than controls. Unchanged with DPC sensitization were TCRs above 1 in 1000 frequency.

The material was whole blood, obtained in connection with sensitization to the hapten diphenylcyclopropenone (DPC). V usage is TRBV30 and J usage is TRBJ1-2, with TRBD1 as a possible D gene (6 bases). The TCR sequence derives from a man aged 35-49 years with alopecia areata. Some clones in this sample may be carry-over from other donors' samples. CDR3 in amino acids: CAWNSGGLINYGYTF. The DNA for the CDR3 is TGTGCCTGGAATTCCGGGGGCCTAATTAACTATGGCTACACCTTC.